This T cell receptor beta chain was captured by sequencing in a study of blood T cell repertoires in COVID-19. For the study at large: The United States, Italy and Spain provided the acute and convalescent COVID-19 samples.

Profiled with immunoSEQ multiplex PCR; TCRdb holds only in-frame clones, not every one. The sample yields about 190,000 clones, about 83% seen once. The CDR3 has 13 amino acids. With 2 bases removed from V and 6 bases from J, the gap between germline ends came to 7 bases. The germline V gene has CDR1 SNHLY and CDR2 FYNNEI. The TCR originated in a woman aged 25 to 39 who had recovered from COVID-19. Sample: PBMCs or T cells enriched from blood (not recorded which). This chain links TRBV2 with TRBJ2-2; tentatively, D is TRBD2 (5 bases). Written as DNA, the CDR3 is TGTGCCAGCAGTGAATGGCGGGCCGGGGAGCTGTTTTTT. Amino acid sequence: CASSEWRAGELFF.